This T cell receptor beta chain was identified during a study of post-analysis software for immune sequencing data. The germline V gene has CDR1 WNHNN and CDR2 SYGVQD (reference sequence). The V gene lost 3 bases and the J gene lost 5 bases, with 11 bases spanning the gap. The CDR3 has 14 residues. Whole-study findings and limits: Relative to controls, patients had about 5 TRBV segments at higher frequency, with TRBV5-6, TRBV5-1 and TRBV20-1 among these.

The library was made from cDNA and included unique molecular identifiers. A population of roughly 0.95 to 10 million T cells gave rise to 450,000 to 500,000 cDNA molecules. TCRdb fed the PCR reads into MiXCR, producing one record per CDR3 protein. The table lists over 250,000 distinct CDR3 sequences, about 38% of them singletons. As to this clonotype: Its matching antigen is unknown.

This receptor was obtained from a girl aged 10-17 years with multiple sclerosis. This chain joins TRBV10-1 and TRBJ2-1; no clear D. Sequenced input: blood. Written as DNA, the CDR3 is TGCGCCAGCAGTGAATTTAGGGCAGACAATGAGCAGTTCTTC. Protein: CASSEFRADNEQFF.